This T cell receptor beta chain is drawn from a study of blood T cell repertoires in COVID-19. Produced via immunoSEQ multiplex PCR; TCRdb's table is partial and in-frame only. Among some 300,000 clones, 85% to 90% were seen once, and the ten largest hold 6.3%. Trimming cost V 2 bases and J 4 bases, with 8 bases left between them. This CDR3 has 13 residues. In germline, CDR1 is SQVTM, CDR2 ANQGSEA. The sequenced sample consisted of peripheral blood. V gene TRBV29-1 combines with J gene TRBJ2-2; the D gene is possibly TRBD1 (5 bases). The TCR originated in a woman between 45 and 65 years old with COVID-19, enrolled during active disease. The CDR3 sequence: CSVEPGSTGELFF. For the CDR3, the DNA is TGCAGCGTTGAACCAGGGTCCACCGGGGAGCTGTTTTTT.